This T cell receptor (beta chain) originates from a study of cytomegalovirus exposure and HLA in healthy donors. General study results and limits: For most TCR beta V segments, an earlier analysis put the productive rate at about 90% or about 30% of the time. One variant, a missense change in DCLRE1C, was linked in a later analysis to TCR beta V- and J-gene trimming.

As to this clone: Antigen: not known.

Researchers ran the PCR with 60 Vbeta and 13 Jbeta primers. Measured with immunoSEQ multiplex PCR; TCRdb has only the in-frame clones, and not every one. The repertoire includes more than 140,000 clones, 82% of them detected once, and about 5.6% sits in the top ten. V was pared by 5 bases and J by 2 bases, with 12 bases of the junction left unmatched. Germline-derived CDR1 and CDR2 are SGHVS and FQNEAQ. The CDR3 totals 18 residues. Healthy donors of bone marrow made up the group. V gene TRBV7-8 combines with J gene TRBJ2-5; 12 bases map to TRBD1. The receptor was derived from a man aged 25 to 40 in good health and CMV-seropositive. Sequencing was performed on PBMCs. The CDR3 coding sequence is TGTGCCAGCAGCCACAAGGGACAGGGGGCAGGTTGGCAAGAGACCCAGTACTTC. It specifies CASSHKGQGAGWQETQYF.